This TCR beta chain emerged from a study of early T cells in non-severe SARS-CoV-2 infection. The overall study: Unpaired chains resulted from sequencing bulk RNA of unsorted whole blood.

Attachment of unique molecular identifiers was made to individual cDNA molecules. Each CDR3 protein gets one entry after TCRdb re-called the 5' RACE reads with MiXCR. The sample records roughly 41,000 distinct CDR3 sequences, roughly 4.7% being singletons. Whole-study results and caveats: Reliance on VDJdb matching favored anti-spike CD8 responses; private and CD4 specificities were missed.

Notes on this clonotype: Its antigen is undetermined.

From germline, CDR1 is SGHAT and CDR2 FQNNGV. The CDR3 is 12 residues long. Between the trimmed V and J ends, which lost 1 base and 4 bases, there was a span of 2 bases. The sample was whole blood. The rearrangement joins TRBV11-2 to TRBJ1-3; D not certain. This receptor was taken from an adult who was a healthcare worker with PCR-confirmed SARS-CoV-2 infection or an uninfected control (not recorded which). The CDR3: CASSLAGNTIYF. The CDR3 DNA is TGTGCCAGCAGCTTAGCGGGAAACACCATATATTTT.